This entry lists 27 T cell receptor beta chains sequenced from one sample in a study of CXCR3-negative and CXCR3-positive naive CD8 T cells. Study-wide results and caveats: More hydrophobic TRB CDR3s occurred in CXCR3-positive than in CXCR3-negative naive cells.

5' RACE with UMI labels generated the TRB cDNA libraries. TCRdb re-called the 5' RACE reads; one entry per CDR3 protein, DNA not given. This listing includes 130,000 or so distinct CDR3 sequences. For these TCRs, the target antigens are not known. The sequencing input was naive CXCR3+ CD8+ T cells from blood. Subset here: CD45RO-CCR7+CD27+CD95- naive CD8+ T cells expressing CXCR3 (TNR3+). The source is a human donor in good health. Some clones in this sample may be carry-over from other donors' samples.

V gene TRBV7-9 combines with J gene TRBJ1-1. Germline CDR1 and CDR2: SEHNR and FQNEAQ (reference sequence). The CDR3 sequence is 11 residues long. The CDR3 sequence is CAAVEGPEAFF.

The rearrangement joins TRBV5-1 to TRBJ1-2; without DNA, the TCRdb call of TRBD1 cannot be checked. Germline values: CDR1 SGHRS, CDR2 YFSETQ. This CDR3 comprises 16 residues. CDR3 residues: CASSEPNRDSNYGYTF.

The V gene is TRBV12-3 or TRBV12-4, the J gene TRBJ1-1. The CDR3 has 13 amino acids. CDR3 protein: CAGSLTVGTEAFF.

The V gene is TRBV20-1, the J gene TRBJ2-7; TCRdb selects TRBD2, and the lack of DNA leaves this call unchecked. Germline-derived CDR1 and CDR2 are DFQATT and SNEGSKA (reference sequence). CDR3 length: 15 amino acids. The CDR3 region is CSAKTRDYATYEQYF.

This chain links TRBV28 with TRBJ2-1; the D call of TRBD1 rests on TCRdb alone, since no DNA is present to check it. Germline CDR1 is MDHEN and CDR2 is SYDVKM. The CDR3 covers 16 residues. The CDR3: CASSPDSLSSYNEQFF.

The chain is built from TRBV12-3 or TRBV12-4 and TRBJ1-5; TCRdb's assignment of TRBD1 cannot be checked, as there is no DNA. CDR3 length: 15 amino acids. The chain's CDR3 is CASSFGGTGDQPQHF.

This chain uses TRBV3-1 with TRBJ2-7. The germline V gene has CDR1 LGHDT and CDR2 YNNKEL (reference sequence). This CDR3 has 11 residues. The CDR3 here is CASSGNYEQYF.

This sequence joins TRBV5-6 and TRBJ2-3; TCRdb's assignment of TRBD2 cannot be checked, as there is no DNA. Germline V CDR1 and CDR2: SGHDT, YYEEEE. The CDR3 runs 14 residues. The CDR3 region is CASSPGEGIDTQYF.

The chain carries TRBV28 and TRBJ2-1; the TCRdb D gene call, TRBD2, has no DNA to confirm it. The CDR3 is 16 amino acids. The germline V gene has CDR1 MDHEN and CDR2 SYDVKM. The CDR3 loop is CASSLGWTSGSYEQFF. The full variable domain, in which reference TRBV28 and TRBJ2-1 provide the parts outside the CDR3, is DVKVTQSSRYLVKRTGEKVFLECVQDMDHENMFWYRQDPGLGLRLIYFSYDVKMKEKGDIPEGYSVSREKKERFSLILESASTNQTSMYLCASSLGWTSGSYEQFFGPGTRLTVL.

The CDR3 here is CASSFVASGRGQFF. The chain combines TRBV28 with TRBJ2-1; absent DNA, TCRdb's TRBD2 call cannot be checked. Germline CDR1 MDHEN, CDR2 SYDVKM. This CDR3 spans 14 amino acids.

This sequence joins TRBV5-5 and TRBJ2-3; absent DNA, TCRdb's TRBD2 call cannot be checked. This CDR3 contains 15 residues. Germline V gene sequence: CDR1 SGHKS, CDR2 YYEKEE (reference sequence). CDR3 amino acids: CASSDELAGADTQYF.

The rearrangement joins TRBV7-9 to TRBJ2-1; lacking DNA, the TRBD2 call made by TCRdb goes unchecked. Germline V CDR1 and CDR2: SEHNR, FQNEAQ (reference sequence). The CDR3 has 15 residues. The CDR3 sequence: CASSLDSGGDYEQFF.

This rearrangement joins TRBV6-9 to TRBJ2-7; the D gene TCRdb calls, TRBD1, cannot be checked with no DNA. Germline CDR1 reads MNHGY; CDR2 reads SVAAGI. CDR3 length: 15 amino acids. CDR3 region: CASGSVGGDCYEQYF.

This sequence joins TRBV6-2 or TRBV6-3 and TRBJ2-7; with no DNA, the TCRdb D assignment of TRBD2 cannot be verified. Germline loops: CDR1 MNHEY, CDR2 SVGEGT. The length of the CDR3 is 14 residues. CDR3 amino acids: CASSYSGPDYEQYF.

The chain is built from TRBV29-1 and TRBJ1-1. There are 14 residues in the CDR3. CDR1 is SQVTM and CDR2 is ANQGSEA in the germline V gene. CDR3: CSADKATGNTEAFF.

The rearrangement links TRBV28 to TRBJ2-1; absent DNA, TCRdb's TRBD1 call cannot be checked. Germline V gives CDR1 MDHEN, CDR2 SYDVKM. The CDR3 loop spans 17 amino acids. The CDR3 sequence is CASSDMSEGVGYNEQFF.

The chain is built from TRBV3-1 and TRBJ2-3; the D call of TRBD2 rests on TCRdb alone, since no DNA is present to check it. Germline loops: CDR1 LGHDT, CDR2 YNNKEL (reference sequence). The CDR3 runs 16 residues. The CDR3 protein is CASSHPAGGGTDTQYF.

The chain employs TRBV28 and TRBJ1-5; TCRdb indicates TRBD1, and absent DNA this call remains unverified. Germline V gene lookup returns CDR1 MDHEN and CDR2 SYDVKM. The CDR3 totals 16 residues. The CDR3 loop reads CASSLPQGRGNQPQHF.

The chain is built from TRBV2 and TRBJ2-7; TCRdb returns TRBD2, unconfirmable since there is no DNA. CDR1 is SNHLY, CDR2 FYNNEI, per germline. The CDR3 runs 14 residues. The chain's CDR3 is CASRPRDSLYEQYF.

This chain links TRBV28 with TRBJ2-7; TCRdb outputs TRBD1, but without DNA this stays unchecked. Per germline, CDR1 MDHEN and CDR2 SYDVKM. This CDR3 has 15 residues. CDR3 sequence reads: CASSLTPDGIYEQYF.

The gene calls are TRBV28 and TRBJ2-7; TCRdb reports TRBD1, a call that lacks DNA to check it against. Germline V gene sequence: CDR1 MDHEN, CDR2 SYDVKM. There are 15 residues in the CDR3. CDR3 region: CASSSRGGRTYEQYF.

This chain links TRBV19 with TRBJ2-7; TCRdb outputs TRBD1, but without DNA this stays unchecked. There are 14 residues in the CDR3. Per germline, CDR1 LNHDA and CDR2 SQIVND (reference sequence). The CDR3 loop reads CASSIEGANYEQYF.

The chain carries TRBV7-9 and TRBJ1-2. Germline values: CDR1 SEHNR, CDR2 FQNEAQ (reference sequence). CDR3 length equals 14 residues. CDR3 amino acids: CASSPRGRDYGYTF.

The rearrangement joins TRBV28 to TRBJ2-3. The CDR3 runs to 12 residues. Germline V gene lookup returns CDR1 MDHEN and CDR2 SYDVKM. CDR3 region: CASSARTDTQYF. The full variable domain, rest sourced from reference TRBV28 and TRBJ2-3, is DVKVTQSSRYLVKRTGEKVFLECVQDMDHENMFWYRQDPGLGLRLIYFSYDVKMKEKGDIPEGYSVSREKKERFSLILESASTNQTSMYLCASSARTDTQYFGPGTRLTVL.

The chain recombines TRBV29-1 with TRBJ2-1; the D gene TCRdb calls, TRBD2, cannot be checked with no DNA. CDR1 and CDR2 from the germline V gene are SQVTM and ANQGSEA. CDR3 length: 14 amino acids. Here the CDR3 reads CSVERVSSYNERFF.

CDR3: CSAFTSGADYNEQFF. This chain connects TRBV20-1 to TRBJ2-1; as DNA is missing, the TRBD2 call by TCRdb cannot be tested. CDR1 DFQATT and CDR2 SNEGSKA come from the germline V gene (reference sequence). The CDR3 contains 15 residues.

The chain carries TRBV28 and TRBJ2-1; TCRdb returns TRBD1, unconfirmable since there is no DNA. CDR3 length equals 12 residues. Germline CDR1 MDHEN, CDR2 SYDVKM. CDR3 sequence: CALNGPGNEQFF.